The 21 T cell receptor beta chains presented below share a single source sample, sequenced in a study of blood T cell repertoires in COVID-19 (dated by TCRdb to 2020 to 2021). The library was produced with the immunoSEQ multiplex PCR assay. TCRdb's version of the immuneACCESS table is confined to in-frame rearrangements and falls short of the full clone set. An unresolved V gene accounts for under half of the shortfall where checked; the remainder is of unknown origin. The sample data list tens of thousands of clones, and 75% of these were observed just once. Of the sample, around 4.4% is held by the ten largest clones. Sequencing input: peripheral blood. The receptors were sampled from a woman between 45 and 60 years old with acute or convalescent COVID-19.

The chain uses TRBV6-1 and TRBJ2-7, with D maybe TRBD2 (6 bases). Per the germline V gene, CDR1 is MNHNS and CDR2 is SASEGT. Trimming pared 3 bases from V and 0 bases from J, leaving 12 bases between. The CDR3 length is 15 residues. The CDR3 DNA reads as TGTGCCAGCAGTGAGGTATACGGGAGCTCCTACGAGCAGTACTTC. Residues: CASSEVYGSSYEQYF.

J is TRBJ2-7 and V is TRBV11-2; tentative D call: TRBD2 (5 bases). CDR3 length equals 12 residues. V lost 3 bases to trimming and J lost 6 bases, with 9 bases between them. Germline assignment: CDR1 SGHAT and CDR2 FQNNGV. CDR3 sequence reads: CASSFPGLEQYF. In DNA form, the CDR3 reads TGTGCCAGCAGCTTCCCAGGACTCGAGCAGTACTTC.

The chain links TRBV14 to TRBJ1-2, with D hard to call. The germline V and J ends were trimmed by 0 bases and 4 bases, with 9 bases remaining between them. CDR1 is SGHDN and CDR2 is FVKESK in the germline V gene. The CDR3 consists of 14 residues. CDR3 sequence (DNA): TGTGCCAGCAGCCAAGATTCGGGTCCCTATGGCTACACCTTC. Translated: CASSQDSGPYGYTF.

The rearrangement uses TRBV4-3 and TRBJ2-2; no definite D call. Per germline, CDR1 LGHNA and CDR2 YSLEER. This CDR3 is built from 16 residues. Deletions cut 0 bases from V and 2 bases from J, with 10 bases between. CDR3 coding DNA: TGCGCCAGCAGCCAAGATGCCCAGTTAAACACCGGGGAGCTGTTTTTT. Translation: CASSQDAQLNTGELFF.

The chain's CDR3 is CASSPGRLDTQYF. In DNA, the CDR3 is TGTGCCAGCAGCCCCGGTCGGTTGGATACGCAGTATTTT. J is TRBJ2-3 and V is TRBV28, with D unresolved. V lost 6 bases and J lost 6, with 13 bases in between. Germline lookup yields CDR1 MDHEN and CDR2 SYDVKM. This CDR3 has 13 residues.

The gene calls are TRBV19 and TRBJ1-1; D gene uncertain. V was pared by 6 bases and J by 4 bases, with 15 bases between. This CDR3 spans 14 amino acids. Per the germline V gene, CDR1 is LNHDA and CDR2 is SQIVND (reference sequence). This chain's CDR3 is CASSSNPGLTEAFF. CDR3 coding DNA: TGTGCCAGTAGCTCTAACCCAGGTCTCACTGAAGCTTTCTTT.

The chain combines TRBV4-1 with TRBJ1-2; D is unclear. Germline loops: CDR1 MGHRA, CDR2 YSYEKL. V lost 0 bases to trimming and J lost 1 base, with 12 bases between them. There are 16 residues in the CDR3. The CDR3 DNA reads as TGCGCCAGCAGCCAAGACCTTGTGGCAGTTAACTATGGCTACACCTTC. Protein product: CASSQDLVAVNYGYTF.

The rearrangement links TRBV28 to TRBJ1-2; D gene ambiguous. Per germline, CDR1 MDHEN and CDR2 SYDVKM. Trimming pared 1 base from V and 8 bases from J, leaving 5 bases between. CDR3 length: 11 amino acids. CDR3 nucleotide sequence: TGTGCCAGCAGTTTATCGGGGGGCTACACCTTC. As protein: CASSLSGGYTF.

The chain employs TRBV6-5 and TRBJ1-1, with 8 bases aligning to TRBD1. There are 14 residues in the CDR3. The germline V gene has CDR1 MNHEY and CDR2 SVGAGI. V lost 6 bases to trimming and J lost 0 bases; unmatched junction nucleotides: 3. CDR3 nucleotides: TGTGCCAGCAGACACAGGGGGATGAACACTGAAGCTTTCTTT. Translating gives CASRHRGMNTEAFF.

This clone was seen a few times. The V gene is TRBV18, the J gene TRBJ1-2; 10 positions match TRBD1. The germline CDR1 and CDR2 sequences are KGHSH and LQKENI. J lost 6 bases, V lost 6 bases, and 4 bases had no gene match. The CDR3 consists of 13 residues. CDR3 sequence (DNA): TGTGCCAGCTCCGTGGACAGGGGGAATGGCTACACCTTC. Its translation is CASSVDRGNGYTF.

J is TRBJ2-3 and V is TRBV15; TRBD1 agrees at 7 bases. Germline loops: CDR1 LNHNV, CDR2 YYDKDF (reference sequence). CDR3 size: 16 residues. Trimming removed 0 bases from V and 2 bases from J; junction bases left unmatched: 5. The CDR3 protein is CATSRDRGYITDTQYF. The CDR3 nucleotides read TGTGCCACCAGCAGAGACAGGGGGTATATCACAGATACGCAGTATTTT.

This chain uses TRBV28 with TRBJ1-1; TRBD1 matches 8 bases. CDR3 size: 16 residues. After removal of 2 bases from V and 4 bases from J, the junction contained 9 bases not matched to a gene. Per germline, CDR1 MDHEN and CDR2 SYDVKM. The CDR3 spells CASSLRAGGAGTEAFF. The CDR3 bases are TGTGCCAGCAGTTTACGGGCAGGGGGCGCGGGCACTGAAGCTTTCTTT.

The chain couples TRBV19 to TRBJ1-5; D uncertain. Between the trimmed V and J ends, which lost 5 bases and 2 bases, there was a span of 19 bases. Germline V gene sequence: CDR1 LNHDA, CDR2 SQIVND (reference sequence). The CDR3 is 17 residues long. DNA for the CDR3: TGTGCCAGTAGTGAAGAGGTCGCCGTTTACGGCAATCAGCCCCAGCATTTT. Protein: CASSEEVAVYGNQPQHF.

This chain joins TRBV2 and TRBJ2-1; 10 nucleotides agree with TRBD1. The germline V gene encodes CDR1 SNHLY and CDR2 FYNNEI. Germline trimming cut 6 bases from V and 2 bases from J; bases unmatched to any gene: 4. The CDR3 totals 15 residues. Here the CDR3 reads CASRMGQGTYNEQFF. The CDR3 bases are TGTGCCAGCAGGATGGGACAGGGGACCTACAATGAGCAGTTCTTC.

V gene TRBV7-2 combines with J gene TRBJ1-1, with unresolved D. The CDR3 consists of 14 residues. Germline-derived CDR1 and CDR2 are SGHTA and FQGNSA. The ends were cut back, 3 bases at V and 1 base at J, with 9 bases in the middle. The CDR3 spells CASSFDGRNTEAFF. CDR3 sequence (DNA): TGTGCCAGCAGCTTTGACGGGAGGAACACTGAAGCTTTCTTT.

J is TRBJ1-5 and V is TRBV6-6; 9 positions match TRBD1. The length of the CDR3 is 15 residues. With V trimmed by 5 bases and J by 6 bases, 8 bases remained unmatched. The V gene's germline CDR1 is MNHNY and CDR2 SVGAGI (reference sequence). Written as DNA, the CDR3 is TGTGCCAGCAGTAGCGCTGGGACAGGGTCTCAGCCCCAGCATTTT. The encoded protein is CASSSAGTGSQPQHF.

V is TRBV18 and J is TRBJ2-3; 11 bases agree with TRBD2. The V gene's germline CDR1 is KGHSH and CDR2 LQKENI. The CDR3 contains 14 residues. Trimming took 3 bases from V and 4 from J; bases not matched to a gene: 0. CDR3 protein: CASSPGLAADTQYF. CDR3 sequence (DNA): TGTGCCAGCTCACCGGGACTAGCGGCAGATACGCAGTATTTT.

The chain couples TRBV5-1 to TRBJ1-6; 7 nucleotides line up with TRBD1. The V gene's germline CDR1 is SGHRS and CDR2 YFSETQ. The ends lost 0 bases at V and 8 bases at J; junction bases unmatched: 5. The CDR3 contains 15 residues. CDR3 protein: CASSLVATGYSPLHF. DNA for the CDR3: TGCGCCAGCAGCTTGGTGGCGACAGGGTATTCACCCCTCCACTTT.

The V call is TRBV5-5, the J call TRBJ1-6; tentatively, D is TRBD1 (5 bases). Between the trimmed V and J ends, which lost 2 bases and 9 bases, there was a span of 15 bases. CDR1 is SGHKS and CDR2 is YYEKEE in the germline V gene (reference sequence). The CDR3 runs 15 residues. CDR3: CASSFGSERGSPLHF. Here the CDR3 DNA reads TGTGCCAGCAGCTTCGGATCCGAAAGGGGTTCACCCCTCCACTTT.

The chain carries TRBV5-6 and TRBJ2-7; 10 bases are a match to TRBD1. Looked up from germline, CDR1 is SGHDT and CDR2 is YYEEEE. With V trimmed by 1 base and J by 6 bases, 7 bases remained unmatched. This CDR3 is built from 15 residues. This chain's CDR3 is CASSLPGTGDGEQYF. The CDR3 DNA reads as TGTGCCAGCAGCTTGCCCGGGACAGGGGATGGCGAGCAGTACTTC.

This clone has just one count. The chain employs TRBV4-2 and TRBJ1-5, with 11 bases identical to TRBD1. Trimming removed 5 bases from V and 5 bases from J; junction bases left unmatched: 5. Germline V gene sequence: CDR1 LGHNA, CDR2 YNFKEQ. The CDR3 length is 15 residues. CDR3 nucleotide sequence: TGTGCCAGCAGCAGGGACAGGGGGAGTGATCAGCCCCAGCATTTT. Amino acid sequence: CASSRDRGSDQPQHF.